This T cell receptor beta chain appears in the sequencing data of a study of early T cells in non-severe SARS-CoV-2 infection. Study details: The sequenced material was bulk RNA from unsorted whole blood, and its chains were unpaired.

CDR3 length equals 11 residues. Notes on the study in general: Database matching using VDJdb favored anti-spike CD8 responses, with private and CD4 specificities left missing.

Individual cDNA molecules carried attached unique molecular identifiers. TCRdb ran MiXCR on the 5' RACE reads and lists one entry per CDR3 protein. The repertoire has around 67,000 distinct CDR3 sequences, 11% of them found once; the top ten carry 3.8%. Comments on this clonotype: Its matching antigen is unknown.

The specimen was whole blood. The chain links TRBV21-1 to TRBJ1-1. TRBV21-1 is a documented pseudogene. This receptor was obtained from an adult who was a healthcare worker with PCR-confirmed SARS-CoV-2 infection or an uninfected control (not recorded which). CDR3 sequence reads: CASSKSTEAFF. DNA for the CDR3: TGTGCCAGCAGCAAATCCACTGAAGCTTTCTTT.